This TCR beta chain was obtained from a study of T cells after yellow fever vaccination. With respect to this clonotype: The antigen is unknown.

Study results and caveats: The study noted that FACS-sorted repertoires could contain abundant clonotypes contaminating from the bulk population. Most clones from primary vaccination resurfaced after the booster (96% CD4, around 91% CD8).

By 5'RACE template switching, TCR cDNA was produced, with a universal primer site and UMIs added in the process. MiXCR, applied by TCRdb to the 5' RACE reads, yields one record per CDR3 protein. The sample carries about 400,000 distinct CDR3 sequences, around 10% recorded once. Trimming at V came to 1 base and at J to 6 bases, leaving 6 bases not matched to a gene. The CDR3 length is 15 residues. Germline V CDR1 and CDR2: LGHNA, YNFKEQ. Here the sequenced sample was PBMCs, taken on the day of the first yellow fever vaccination. This chain connects TRBV4-2 to TRBJ1-5; 7 bases map to TRBD1. The source of this sequence is a man between 18 and 35 years old who received the YFV17D yellow fever vaccine. For the CDR3, the DNA is TGTGCCAGCAGCCAAGCTGACAGGGCGAGTCAGCCCCAGCATTTT. Translating it yields CASSQADRASQPQHF.